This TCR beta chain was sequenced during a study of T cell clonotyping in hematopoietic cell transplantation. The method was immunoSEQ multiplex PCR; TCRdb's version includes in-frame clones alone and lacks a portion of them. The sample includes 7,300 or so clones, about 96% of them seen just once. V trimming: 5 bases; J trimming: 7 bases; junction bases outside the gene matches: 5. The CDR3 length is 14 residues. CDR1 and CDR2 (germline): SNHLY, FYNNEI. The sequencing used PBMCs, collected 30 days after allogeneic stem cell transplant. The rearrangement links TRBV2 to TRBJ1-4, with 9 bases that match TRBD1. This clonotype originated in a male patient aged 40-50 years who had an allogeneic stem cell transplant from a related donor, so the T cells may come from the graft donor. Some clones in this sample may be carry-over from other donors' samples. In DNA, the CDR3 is TGTGCCAGCAGTTGGGACAGGGTCTTTGAAAAACTGTTTTTT. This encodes CASSWDRVFEKLFF.